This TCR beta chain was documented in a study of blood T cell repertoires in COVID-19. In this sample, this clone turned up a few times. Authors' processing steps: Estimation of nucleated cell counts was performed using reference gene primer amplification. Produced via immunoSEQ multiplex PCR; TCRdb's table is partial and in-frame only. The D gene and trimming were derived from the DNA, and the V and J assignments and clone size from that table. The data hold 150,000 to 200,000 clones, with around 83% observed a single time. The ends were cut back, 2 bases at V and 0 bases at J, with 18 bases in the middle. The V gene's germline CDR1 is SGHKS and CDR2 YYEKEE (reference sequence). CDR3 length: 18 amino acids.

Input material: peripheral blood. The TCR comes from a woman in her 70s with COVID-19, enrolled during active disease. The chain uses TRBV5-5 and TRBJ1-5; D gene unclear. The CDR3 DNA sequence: TGTGCCAGCAGCTTCGATCCCACCCCTGTCTATAGCAATCAGCCCCAGCATTTT. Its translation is CASSFDPTPVYSNQPQHF.